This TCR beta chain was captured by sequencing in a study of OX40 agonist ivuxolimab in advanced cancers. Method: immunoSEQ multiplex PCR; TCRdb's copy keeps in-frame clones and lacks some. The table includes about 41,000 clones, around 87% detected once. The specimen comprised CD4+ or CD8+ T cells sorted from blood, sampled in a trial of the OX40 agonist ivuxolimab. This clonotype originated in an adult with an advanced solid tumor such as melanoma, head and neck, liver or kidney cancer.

The CDR3 nucleotides are TGTGCCAGCATCCTACGCCTGGGGCGACCTTACGAGCAGTACTTC. This gives the protein CASILRLGRPYEQYF. The chain links TRBV28 to TRBJ2-7; D might be TRBD1 (5 bases). CDR3 length: 15 amino acids. The V gene lost 7 bases and the J gene lost 4 bases, with 20 bases spanning the gap. Germline V gene sequence: CDR1 MDHEN, CDR2 SYDVKM.